The rows below give T cell receptor beta chains drawn from one sample of a study of blood T cell repertoires in COVID-19. Some clones are missing from TCRdb's copy, which holds only in-frame ones; the method was immunoSEQ multiplex PCR. Among around 60,000 clones listed, 83% were seen once. Sequencing input: peripheral blood. The receptor source for this set is a man in his fifties with COVID-19, enrolled during active disease. CDR3s include the opening cysteine and the closing phenylalanine or tryptophan. Each record gives: CDR3 protein, CDR3 length, V gene.

CDR3 protein: CASRDLGSYEQYF
CDR3 length: 13
V gene: TRBV10-2

CDR3 protein: CASTGWWGDLF
CDR3 length: 11
V gene: TRBV23-1

CDR3 protein: CASSVAGGTDTQYF
CDR3 length: 14
V gene: TRBV2

CDR3 protein: CASRQRDSPLHF
CDR3 length: 12
V gene: TRBV6-5

CDR3 protein: CASSAQGSYNEQFF
CDR3 length: 14
V gene: TRBV5-4

CDR3 protein: CAWSGGQGIETQYF
CDR3 length: 14
V gene: TRBV30

CDR3 protein: CASSEERAGETQYF
CDR3 length: 14
V gene: TRBV21-1

CDR3 protein: CASSIMTGLAVNEQFF
CDR3 length: 16
V gene: TRBV14

CDR3 protein: CASSLATEAFF
CDR3 length: 11
V gene: TRBV27

CDR3 protein: CAISEGQGNTGELFF
CDR3 length: 15
V gene: TRBV10-3

CDR3 protein: CASSLRRGGTEAFF
CDR3 length: 14
V gene: TRBV4-1

CDR3 protein: CASRELAGAGQYF
CDR3 length: 13
V gene: TRBV2

CDR3 protein: CASSEAGTSSSYEQYF
CDR3 length: 16
V gene: TRBV6-1

CDR3 protein: CASRAGYSPLHF
CDR3 length: 12
V gene: TRBV5-6

CDR3 protein: CASSILGTGSTGELFF
CDR3 length: 16
V gene: TRBV9

CDR3 protein: CASTSTGGAGGPLGEQYF
CDR3 length: 18
V gene: TRBV10-2

CDR3 protein: CASSLKPISTNEKLFF
CDR3 length: 16
V gene: TRBV4-1

CDR3 protein: CSALQGRQAFF
CDR3 length: 11
V gene: TRBV20-1

CDR3 protein: CASSYSHSSGREFF
CDR3 length: 14
V gene: TRBV6-5

CDR3 protein: CASSQQAPGNTIYF
CDR3 length: 14
V gene: TRBV6-7

CDR3 protein: CASSLISGYEQYF
CDR3 length: 13
V gene: TRBV7-9

CDR3 protein: CASSPTGRVDFEQFF
CDR3 length: 15
V gene: TRBV9

CDR3 protein: CASSGRTGVDNQPQHF
CDR3 length: 16
V gene: TRBV19

CDR3 protein: CASSEARGSNSPLHF
CDR3 length: 15
V gene: TRBV6-1

CDR3 protein: CASRQDREDQPQHF
CDR3 length: 14
V gene: TRBV19

CDR3 protein: CASSKGTGKVRTEAFF
CDR3 length: 16
V gene: TRBV19

CDR3 protein: CASIISSGLGEQFF
CDR3 length: 14
V gene: TRBV28

CDR3 protein: CASSRGLEAFF
CDR3 length: 11
V gene: TRBV3-1/TRBV3-2

CDR3 protein: CASLKAQPIATNEKLFF
CDR3 length: 17
V gene: TRBV23-1

CDR3 protein: CASSETRGGGTDTQYF
CDR3 length: 16
V gene: TRBV2

CDR3 protein: CASSLRDRADTIYF
CDR3 length: 14
V gene: TRBV7-8

CDR3 protein: CASSSGTSIYNEQFF
CDR3 length: 15
V gene: TRBV5-6

CDR3 protein: CASSWGGPGHRGEQYF
CDR3 length: 16
V gene: TRBV5-4

CDR3 protein: CAAEAGGNQPQHF
CDR3 length: 13
V gene: TRBV10-3

CDR3 protein: CASSQAEGQGANYGYTF
CDR3 length: 17
V gene: TRBV4-1

CDR3 protein: CASSFGSPDAGNTIYF
CDR3 length: 16
V gene: TRBV7-9

CDR3 protein: CASSLWGSVSRDEQFF
CDR3 length: 16
V gene: TRBV11-2

CDR3 protein: CASSPEHNSGNTIYF
CDR3 length: 15
V gene: TRBV3-1/TRBV3-2

CDR3 protein: CAWSVGTSGTDTQYF
CDR3 length: 15
V gene: TRBV30

CDR3 protein: CASSYRTGGTDTQYF
CDR3 length: 15
V gene: TRBV6-5

CDR3 protein: CASSLQGSQETQYF
CDR3 length: 14
V gene: TRBV5-1

CDR3 protein: CASSLGQLPYEQYF
CDR3 length: 14
V gene: TRBV7-2

CDR3 protein: CASNEREAGELFF
CDR3 length: 13
V gene: TRBV2

CDR3 protein: CASSLKLTQYF
CDR3 length: 11
V gene: TRBV12-3/TRBV12-4

CDR3 protein: CASSSTDRGNEQFF
CDR3 length: 14
V gene: TRBV6-5

CDR3 protein: CASSSGGTGINTEAFF
CDR3 length: 16
V gene: TRBV5-4

CDR3 protein: CASWDRSTGELFF
CDR3 length: 13
V gene: TRBV27

CDR3 protein: CASSNARSGRREQYF
CDR3 length: 15
V gene: TRBV6-5

CDR3 protein: CASSLTSVRSSYNEQFF
CDR3 length: 17
V gene: TRBV11-2

CDR3 protein: CASSNEVSYNSPLHF
CDR3 length: 15
V gene: TRBV19

CDR3 protein: CASSDRQGGTEAFF
CDR3 length: 14
V gene: TRBV2

CDR3 protein: CASAPGTGGNQPQHF
CDR3 length: 15
V gene: TRBV6-4

CDR3 protein: CASRRQGEQYF
CDR3 length: 11
V gene: TRBV6-5

CDR3 protein: CASTPPGQGIGELFF
CDR3 length: 15
V gene: TRBV28

CDR3 protein: CASSLTGGVGANVLTF
CDR3 length: 16
V gene: TRBV7-2

CDR3 protein: CASSALRTASNQPQHF
CDR3 length: 16
V gene: TRBV7-8